This T cell receptor beta chain came from a study of blood T cell repertoires in COVID-19. Clones were read by immunoSEQ multiplex PCR, and TCRdb kept only the in-frame ones, dropping some. Of about 53,000 clones in the sample, around 86% were seen once. Germline lookup yields CDR1 SGDLS and CDR2 YYNGEE. Trimming stripped 6 bases from V and 2 bases from J, with 15 bases between. This CDR3 has 16 residues. The TCR sequence derives from a man aged 80 or over with acute or convalescent COVID-19. The V gene is TRBV9, the J gene TRBJ1-6; D may be TRBD1 (6 bases). Sequencing input: peripheral blood. The CDR3, as DNA: TGTGCCAGCACCTCCCGGGACACCACCTATAATTCACCCCTCCACTTT. It codes for CASTSRDTTYNSPLHF.